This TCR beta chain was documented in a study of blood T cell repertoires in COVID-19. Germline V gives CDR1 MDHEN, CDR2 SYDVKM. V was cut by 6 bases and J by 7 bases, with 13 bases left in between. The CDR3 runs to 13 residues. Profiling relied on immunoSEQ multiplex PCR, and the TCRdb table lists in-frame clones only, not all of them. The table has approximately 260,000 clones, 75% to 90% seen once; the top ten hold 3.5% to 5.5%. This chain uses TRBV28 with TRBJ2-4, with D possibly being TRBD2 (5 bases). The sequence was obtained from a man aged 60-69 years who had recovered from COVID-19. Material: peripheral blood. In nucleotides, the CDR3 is TGTGCCAGCAGAAGGACTTCCAGTAACATTCAGTACTTC. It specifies CASRRTSSNIQYF.